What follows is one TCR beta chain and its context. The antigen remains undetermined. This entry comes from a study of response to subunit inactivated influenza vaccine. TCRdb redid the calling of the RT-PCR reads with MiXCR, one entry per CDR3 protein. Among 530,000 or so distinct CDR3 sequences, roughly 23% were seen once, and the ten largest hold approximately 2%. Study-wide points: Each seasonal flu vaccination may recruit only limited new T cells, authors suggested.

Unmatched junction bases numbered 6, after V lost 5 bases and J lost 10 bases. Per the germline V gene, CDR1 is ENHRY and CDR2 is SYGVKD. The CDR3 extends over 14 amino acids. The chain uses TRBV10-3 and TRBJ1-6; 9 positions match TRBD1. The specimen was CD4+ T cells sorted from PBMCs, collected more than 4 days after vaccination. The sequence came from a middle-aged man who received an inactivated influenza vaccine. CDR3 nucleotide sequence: TGTGCCATCAGTTCCGGGACAGGGATCTCACCCCTCCACTTT. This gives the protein CAISSGTGISPLHF.